These T cell receptor beta chains were read from a single sample in a study of T-cell reconstitution after alpha-beta-depleted transplantation in children. TCRdb itself ran the PCR reads through MiXCR, one entry per CDR3 protein. The sample includes about 610,000 distinct CDR3 sequences, under 12% of them seen just once. This specimen consisted of PBMCs from the stem cell graft donor, obtained from the stem cell graft. These receptors all come from a human donor who donated a stem cell graft to a child with acute myeloid leukemia. The CDR3 runs from the conserved cysteine through the conserved F or W. The order of the fields is clone size, V gene, D gene, J gene, CDR3 protein, CDR3 DNA. D genes are given only for firm matches. Only some rows state a clone size, as once, few, many or a class for expanded clones.

.,TRBV29-1,.,TRBJ2-5,CSVNRVETQYF,TGCAGCGTCAACAGGGTAGAGACCCAGTACTTC
few,TRBV24-1,.,TRBJ2-1,CATSDPGLFNEQFF,TGTGCCACCAGTGATCCGGGACTTTTCAATGAGCAGTTCTTC
.,TRBV29-1,.,TRBJ2-7,CSVGDLLYEQYF,TGCAGCGTTGGGGACTTACTCTACGAGCAGTACTTC
.,TRBV5-1,.,TRBJ1-3,CASSPPAATIYF,TGCGCCAGCAGCCCTCCAGCAGCCACCATATATTTT
.,TRBV15,.,TRBJ1-1,CATSRDRGGGTEAFF,TGTGCCACCAGCAGAGATCGGGGAGGGGGCACTGAAGCTTTCTTT
few,TRBV20-1,.,TRBJ2-3,CSARDISPSTDTQYF,TGCAGTGCTAGAGATATCTCCCCGAGCACAGATACGCAGTATTTT
many,TRBV7-9,.,TRBJ2-3,CASSLLSGPLDATQYF,TGTGCCAGCAGCTTGCTGAGCGGGCCCCTAGACGCTACGCAGTATTTT
many,TRBV12-3/TRBV12-4,.,TRBJ2-7,CASSIGELGYEQYF,TGTGCCAGCAGCATAGGGGAGCTAGGGTACGAGCAGTACTTC
few,TRBV20-1,TRBD1,TRBJ1-4,CSARPSTGATNEKLFF,TGCAGTGCTAGGCCGAGCACAGGGGCAACTAATGAAAAACTGTTTTTT
few,TRBV4-2,.,TRBJ2-7,CASSQGMGGYEQYF,TGTGCCAGCAGCCAAGGAATGGGGGGCTACGAGCAGTACTTC
few,TRBV12-3/TRBV12-4,TRBD1,TRBJ1-2,CASSLNRGNGYTF,TGTGCCAGCAGTTTAAACAGGGGGAATGGCTACACCTTC
.,TRBV9,TRBD1,TRBJ1-6,CASSVGGQGAGDSPLHF,TGTGCCAGCAGCGTAGGGGGACAGGGCGCGGGGGATTCACCCCTCCACTTT
few,TRBV6-1,.,TRBJ2-5,CASRNIMGPGETQYF,TGTGCCAGCAGAAACATCATGGGTCCTGGAGAGACCCAGTACTTC
many,TRBV7-9,.,TRBJ2-1,CASSLAGPRTNEQFF,TGTGCCAGCAGCTTAGCGGGTCCCCGAACGAATGAGCAGTTCTTC
many,TRBV7-9,TRBD1,TRBJ1-1,CASSVRTGGTMNTEAFF,TGTGCCAGCAGCGTACGGACAGGGGGAACTATGAACACTGAAGCTTTCTTT
few,TRBV5-5,TRBD2,TRBJ2-2,CASSLGGRARTGELFF,TGTGCCAGCAGCTTAGGCGGGAGGGCGAGGACCGGGGAGCTGTTTTTT
.,TRBV29-1,TRBD1,TRBJ2-7,CSGTGQGAHEQYF,TGCAGCGGCACGGGACAGGGGGCCCACGAGCAGTACTTC
.,TRBV9,TRBD2,TRBJ2-1,CASSVGASGRSNEQFF,TGTGCCAGCAGCGTAGGCGCTAGCGGGAGAAGTAATGAGCAGTTCTTC
few,TRBV9,.,TRBJ2-7,CAITGNREQYF,TGTGCCATCACAGGGAATCGGGAGCAGTACTTC
many,TRBV5-1,TRBD1,TRBJ2-3,CASSLRTGGTDTQYF,TGCGCCAGCAGCTTGCGAACAGGGGGCACAGATACGCAGTATTTT
few,TRBV28,.,TRBJ2-1,CASSPGVDKFF,TGTGCCAGCAGTCCCGGGGTGGATAAGTTCTTC
few,TRBV11-3,.,TRBJ2-1,CASSLGPSAREQFF,TGTGCCAGCAGCTTAGGCCCTAGCGCGCGTGAGCAGTTCTTC
.,TRBV29-1,TRBD1,TRBJ1-5,CSVGVTGGDSNQPQHF,TGCAGCGTTGGAGTAACAGGGGGGGATAGCAATCAGCCCCAGCATTTT
few,TRBV10-3,TRBD1,TRBJ1-2,CAISRQGHYGYTF,TGTGCCATCAGTCGACAGGGCCACTATGGCTACACCTTC
.,TRBV28,TRBD1,TRBJ1-6,CASSQGGGGASSPLHF,TGTGCCAGCAGTCAGGGGGGCGGGGGCGCAAGTTCACCCCTCCACTTT
few,TRBV5-1,.,TRBJ2-2,CASSFGGQNTGELFF,TGCGCCAGCAGCTTTGGCGGCCAGAACACCGGGGAGCTGTTTTTT
few,TRBV28,TRBD1,TRBJ2-3,CASSLSGRGQGETDTQYF,TGTGCCAGCAGTTTATCTGGTAGGGGACAGGGAGAGACAGATACGCAGTATTTT
.,TRBV4-3,.,TRBJ2-7,CASSQVYSPSYEQYF,TGCGCCAGCAGCCAAGTTTATTCGCCCAGCTACGAGCAGTACTTC
few,TRBV7-2,.,TRBJ1-3,CASSQSSTGFGNTIYF,TGTGCCAGCAGCCAATCGTCTACAGGGTTTGGAAACACCATATATTTT
.,TRBV5-5,.,TRBJ2-3,CASSRLQGSDTQYF,TGTGCCAGCAGCCGGCTACAGGGTTCAGATACGCAGTATTTT
many,TRBV29-1,TRBD2,TRBJ2-3,CSVVRAGGDTQYF,TGCAGCGTTGTCCGGGCGGGAGGAGATACGCAGTATTTT
.,TRBV5-6,.,TRBJ2-4,CASSPDMGGDIQYF,TGTGCCAGCAGCCCGGATATGGGCGGTGACATTCAGTACTTC
few,TRBV20-1,TRBD2,TRBJ2-2,CSAFTSGRPTGELFF,TGCAGTGCTTTTACTAGCGGGAGGCCCACCGGGGAGCTGTTTTTT
few,TRBV4-2,TRBD2,TRBJ2-7,CASSQGLTSGGVSYEQYF,TGTGCCAGCAGCCAAGGACTGACTAGCGGAGGGGTGTCCTACGAGCAGTACTTC
many,TRBV4-3,.,TRBJ2-5,CALPGQETQYF,TGCGCCCTCCCAGGGCAAGAGACCCAGTACTTC
many,TRBV10-3,.,TRBJ2-3,CAISEGASSTDTQYF,TGTGCCATCAGTGAGGGTGCTTCCAGCACAGATACGCAGTATTTT
few,TRBV9,.,TRBJ2-1,CASSPGGGIATSSYNEQFF,TGTGCCAGCAGCCCGGGGGGCGGGATAGCGACAAGCTCCTACAATGAGCAGTTCTTC
few,TRBV29-1,.,TRBJ1-4,CSVGTTTNEKLFF,TGCAGCGTTGGGACTACAACTAATGAAAAACTGTTTTTT
many,TRBV10-3,.,TRBJ2-1,CAIKGGSDIPAEQFF,TGTGCCATCAAAGGCGGTTCTGACATTCCCGCGGAGCAGTTCTTC
.,TRBV6-5,.,TRBJ2-1,CASSYSGPIGDNEQFF,TGTGCCAGCAGTTACTCGGGTCCTATAGGCGACAATGAGCAGTTCTTC
.,TRBV28,TRBD2,TRBJ2-7,CASSLYSGGPKWQYF,TGTGCCAGCAGTTTATATTCGGGAGGGCCGAAGTGGCAGTACTTC